This T cell receptor (beta chain) was sequenced during a study of CD8 T cells in Susac syndrome (dated by TCRdb to between 2019 and 2020). Regarding the research as a whole: Whether CD8+ T cell activation and differentiation in Susac syndrome was antigen driven was tested using repertoire sequencing.

As regards this clonotype: Its antigen remains unidentified. Qualities for individual bases were not recorded, and no much larger clone is one base off.

Peripheral blood CD8+ and CD4+ T cells from healthy donors, Susac syndrome patients and multiple sclerosis patients were profiled by high-throughput TCR beta sequencing. Multiple sclerosis controls were treatment-naive patients with stable or active relapsing-remitting disease fulfilling revised McDonald criteria. Bulk CD8+ and CD4+ T cells were purified magnetically by negative isolation, whereas CD8+ TEMRA cells were enriched by FACS. Blood was collected in EDTA tubes and processed within 24 hours, with PBMCs isolated through density gradient centrifugation. PBMCs intended for TCR sequencing were cryopreserved in liquid nitrogen and thawed later in a water bath at 37 degrees C. The sorted or isolated CD4+, CD8+ and CD8+ TEMRA cells had a purity of 90% or higher. RNA was extracted using the RNeasy kit, and roughly 0.5 to 1 ug of the RNA was reverse transcribed with random hexamers. The immunoSEQ multiplex PCR assay, covering 54 Vbeta and 13 Jbeta segments, was used to amplify TCR beta CDR3 regions. PCR amplification bias was corrected using a synthetic template baseline for primer optimization and computational correction. On the study's bioinformatics: Reads were annotated to V, D and J genes according to IMGT and were analyzed with immunoSEQ Analyzer, with only productive sequences retained. Clonality was computed as one minus Shannon entropy normalized by log2 of the number of productive unique sequences. For each patient and control, public and private clones were evaluated within the 100 most prevalent clones. A clone was defined as Susac-specific if it was absent from the healthy and MS cohorts, from 1052 published viral clones and from other ImmuneACCESS disease sequences. TCRdb itself trimmed the public reads at Q25 with fastp, ran MiXCR and retained productive beta chains. When rows share a CDR3 protein, they turn into one entry using the most common DNA and genes. TCRdb's processing, not the authors', yielded these V and J calls. The sample table records under 350,000 distinct CDR3 sequences; roughly nine tenths of these occur just once. The ten largest clones take up about 0.07% of the sample.

Points the paper makes about the study in general: The number of individuals in the TCR sequencing and HLA analysis was acknowledged as relatively small.

The sequence came from a human donor with multiple sclerosis. Sequencing used CD4+ T cells from PBMCs.

The nucleotide sequence is TGCAGCGTGAGAGGTAAATCTGGGGCCAACGTCCTGACTTTC. The encoded protein is CSVRGKSGANVLTF. This sequence uses TRBV29-1 and TRBJ2-6; no D gene call is confident. The CDR3 holds 14 amino acids from the cysteine to the phenylalanine. The CDR3 DNA has 42 bases and is translated from base 1. The CDR1 and CDR2 encoded by the germline V gene are SQVTM and ANQGSEA. Trimming removed 6 bases from V and 1 base from J, leaving 10 bases between the germline ends.